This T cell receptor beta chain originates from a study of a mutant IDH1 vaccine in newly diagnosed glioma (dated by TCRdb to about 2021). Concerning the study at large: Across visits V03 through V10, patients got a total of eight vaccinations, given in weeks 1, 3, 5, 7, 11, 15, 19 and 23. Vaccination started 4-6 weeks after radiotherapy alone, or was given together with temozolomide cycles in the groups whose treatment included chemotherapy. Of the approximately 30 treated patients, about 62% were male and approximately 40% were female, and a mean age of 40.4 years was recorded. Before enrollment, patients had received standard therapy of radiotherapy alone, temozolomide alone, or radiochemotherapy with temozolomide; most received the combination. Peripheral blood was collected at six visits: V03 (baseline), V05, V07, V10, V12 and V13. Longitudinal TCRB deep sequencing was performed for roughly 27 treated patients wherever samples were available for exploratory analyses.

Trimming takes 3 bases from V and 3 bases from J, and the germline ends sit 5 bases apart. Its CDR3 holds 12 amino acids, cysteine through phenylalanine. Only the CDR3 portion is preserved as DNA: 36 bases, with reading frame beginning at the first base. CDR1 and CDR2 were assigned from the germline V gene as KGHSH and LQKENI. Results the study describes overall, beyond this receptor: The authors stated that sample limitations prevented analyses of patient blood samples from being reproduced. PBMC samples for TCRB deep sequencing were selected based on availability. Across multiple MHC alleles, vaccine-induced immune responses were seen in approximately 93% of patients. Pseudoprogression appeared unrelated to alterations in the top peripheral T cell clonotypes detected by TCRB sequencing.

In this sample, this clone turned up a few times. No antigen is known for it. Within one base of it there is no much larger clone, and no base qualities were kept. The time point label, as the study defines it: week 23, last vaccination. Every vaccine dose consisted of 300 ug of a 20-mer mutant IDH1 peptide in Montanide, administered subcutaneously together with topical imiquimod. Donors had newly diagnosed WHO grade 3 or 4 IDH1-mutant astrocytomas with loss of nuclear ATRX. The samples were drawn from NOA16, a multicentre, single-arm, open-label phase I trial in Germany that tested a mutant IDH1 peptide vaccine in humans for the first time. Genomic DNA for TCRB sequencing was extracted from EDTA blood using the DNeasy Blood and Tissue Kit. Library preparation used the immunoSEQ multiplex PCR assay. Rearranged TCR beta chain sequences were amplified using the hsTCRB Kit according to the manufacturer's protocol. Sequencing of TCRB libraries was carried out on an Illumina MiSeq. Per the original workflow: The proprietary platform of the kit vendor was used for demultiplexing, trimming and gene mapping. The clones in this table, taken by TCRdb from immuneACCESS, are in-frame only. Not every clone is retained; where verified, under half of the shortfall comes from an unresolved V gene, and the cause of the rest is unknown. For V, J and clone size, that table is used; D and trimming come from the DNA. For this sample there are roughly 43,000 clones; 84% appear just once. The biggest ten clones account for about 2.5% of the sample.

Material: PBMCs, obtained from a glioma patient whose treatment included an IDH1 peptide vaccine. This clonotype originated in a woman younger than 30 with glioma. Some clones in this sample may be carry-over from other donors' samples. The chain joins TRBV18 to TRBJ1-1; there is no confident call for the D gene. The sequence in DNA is TGTGCCAGCTCACCGGTGGACACTGAAGCTTTCTTT. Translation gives CASSPVDTEAFF.